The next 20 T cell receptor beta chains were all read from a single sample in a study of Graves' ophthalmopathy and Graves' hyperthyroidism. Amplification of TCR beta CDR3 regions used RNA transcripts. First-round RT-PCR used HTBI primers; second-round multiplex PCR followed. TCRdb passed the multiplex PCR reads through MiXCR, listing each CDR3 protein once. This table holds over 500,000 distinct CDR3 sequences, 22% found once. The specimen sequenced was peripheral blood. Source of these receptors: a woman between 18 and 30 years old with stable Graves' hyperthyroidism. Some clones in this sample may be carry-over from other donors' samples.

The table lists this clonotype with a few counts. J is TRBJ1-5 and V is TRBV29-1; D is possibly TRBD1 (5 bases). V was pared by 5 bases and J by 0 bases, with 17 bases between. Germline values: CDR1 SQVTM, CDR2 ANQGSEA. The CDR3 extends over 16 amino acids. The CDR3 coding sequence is TGCAGCGTTATAGTCGGGGCGCCTAGTAGCAATCAGCCCCAGCATTTT. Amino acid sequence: CSVIVGAPSSNQPQHF. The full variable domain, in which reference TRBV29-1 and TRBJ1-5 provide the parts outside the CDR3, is SAVISQKPSRDICQRGTSLTIQCQVDSQVTMMFWYRQQPGQSLTLIATANQGSEATYESGFVIDKFPISRPNLTFSTLTVSNMSPEDSSIYLCSVIVGAPSSNQPQHFGDGTRLSIL.

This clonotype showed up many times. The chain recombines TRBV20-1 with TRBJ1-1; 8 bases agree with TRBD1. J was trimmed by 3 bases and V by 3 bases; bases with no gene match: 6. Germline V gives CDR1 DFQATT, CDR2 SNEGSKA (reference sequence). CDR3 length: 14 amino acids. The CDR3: CSASSRGHYTEAFF. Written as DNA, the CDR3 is TGCAGTGCTAGTTCCAGGGGGCACTACACTGAAGCTTTCTTT.

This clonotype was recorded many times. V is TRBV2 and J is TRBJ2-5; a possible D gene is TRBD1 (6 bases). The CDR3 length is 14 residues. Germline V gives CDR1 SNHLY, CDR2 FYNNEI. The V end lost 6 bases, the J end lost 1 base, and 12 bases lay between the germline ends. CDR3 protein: CASSHRVPQETQYF. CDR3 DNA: TGTGCCAGCAGCCACAGGGTCCCCCAAGAGACCCAGTACTTC.

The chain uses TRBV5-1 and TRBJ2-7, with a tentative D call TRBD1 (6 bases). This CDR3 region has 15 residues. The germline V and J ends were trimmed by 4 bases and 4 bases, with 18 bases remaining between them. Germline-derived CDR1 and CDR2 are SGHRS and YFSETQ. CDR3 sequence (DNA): TGCGCCAGCAGCATACTTGGGACAACTGCATACGAGCAGTACTTC. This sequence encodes CASSILGTTAYEQYF.

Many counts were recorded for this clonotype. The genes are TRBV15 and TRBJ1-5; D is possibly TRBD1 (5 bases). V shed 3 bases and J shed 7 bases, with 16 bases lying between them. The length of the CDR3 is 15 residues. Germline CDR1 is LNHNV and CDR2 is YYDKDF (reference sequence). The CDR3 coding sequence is TGTGCCACCAGCAGGGAACAGGCGAAATACCAGCCCCAGCATTTT. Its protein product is CATSREQAKYQPQHF.

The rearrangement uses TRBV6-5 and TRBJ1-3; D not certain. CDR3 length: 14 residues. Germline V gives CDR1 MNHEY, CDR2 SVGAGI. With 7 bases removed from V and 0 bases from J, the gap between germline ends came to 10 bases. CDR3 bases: TGTGCCAGCATTGACTGGAGCTCTGGAAACACCATATATTTT. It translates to CASIDWSSGNTIYF.

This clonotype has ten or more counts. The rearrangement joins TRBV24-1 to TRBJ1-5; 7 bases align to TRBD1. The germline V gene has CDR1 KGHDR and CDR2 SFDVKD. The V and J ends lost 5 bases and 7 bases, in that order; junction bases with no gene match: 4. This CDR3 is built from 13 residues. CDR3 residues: CATSGTGMQPQHF. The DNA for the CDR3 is TGTGCCACCAGTGGGACAGGAATGCAGCCCCAGCATTTT.

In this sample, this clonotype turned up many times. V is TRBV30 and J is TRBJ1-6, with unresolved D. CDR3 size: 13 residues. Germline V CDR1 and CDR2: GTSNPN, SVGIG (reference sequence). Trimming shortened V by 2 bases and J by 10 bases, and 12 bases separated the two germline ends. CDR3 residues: CAWSRVANSPLHF. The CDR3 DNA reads TGTGCCTGGAGTCGGGTTGCTAACTCACCCCTCCACTTT.

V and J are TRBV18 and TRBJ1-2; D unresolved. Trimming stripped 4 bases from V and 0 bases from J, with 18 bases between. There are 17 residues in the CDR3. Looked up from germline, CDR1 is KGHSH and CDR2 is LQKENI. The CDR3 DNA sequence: TGTGCCAGCTCACTACCCTCGAAAGGACTAGCTAACTATGGCTACACCTTC. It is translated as CASSLPSKGLANYGYTF.

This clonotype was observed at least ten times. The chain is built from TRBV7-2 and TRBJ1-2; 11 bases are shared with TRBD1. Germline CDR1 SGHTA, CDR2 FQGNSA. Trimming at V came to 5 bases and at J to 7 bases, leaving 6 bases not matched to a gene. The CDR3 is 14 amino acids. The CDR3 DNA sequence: TGTGCCAGCAGCCCGGACAGGGGGCTTGGTGGCTACACCTTC. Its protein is CASSPDRGLGGYTF.

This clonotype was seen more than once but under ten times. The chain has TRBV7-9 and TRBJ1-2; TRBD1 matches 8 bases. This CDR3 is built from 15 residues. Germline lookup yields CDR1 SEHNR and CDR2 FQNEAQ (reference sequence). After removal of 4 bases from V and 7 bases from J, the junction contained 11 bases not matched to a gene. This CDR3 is CASSSTPPGGFGYTF. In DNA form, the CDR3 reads TGTGCCAGCAGCTCAACGCCCCCAGGGGGCTTTGGCTACACCTTC.

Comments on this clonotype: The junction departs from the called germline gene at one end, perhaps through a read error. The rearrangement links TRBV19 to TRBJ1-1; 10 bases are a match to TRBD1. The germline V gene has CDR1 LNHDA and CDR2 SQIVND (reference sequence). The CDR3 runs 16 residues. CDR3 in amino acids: CASGMGQGKMNTEAFF. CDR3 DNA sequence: TGTGCCAGTGGTATGGGACAGGGGAAGATGAACACTGAAGCTTTCTTT. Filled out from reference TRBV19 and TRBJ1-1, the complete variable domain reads DGGITQSPKYLFRKEGQNVTLSCEQNLNHDAMYWYRQDPGQGLRLIYYSQIVNDFQKGDIAEGYSVSREKKESFPLTVTSAQKNPTAFYLCASGMGQGKMNTEAFFGQGTRLTVV.

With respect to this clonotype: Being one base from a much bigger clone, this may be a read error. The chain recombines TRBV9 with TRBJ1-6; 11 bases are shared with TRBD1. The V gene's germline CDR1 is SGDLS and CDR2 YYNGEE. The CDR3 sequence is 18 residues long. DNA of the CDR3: TGTGCCAGCAGCGGTGACTGGACAGGGGGCGTCTTGAATTCACACCTCCACTTT. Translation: CASSGDWTGGVLNSHLHF.

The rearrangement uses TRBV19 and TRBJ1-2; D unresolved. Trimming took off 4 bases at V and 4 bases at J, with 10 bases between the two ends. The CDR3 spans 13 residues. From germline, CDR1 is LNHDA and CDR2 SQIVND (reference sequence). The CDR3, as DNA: TGTGCCAGTAGTACCTCTGAGGGCTATGGCTACACCTTC. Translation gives CASSTSEGYGYTF.

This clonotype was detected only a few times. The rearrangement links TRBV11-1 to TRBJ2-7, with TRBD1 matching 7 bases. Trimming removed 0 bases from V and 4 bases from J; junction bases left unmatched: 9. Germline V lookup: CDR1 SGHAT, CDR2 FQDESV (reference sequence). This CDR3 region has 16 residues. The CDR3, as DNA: TGTGCCAGCAGCTTAGCGATAACAGGGGATCCGTACGAGCAGTACTTC. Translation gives CASSLAITGDPYEQYF.

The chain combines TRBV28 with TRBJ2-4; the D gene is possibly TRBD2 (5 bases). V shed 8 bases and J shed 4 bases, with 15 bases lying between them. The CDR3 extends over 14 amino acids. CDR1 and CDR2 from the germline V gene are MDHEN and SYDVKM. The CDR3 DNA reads TGTGCCAGCTACGGACGGAGGAGAAAAAACATTCAGTACTTC. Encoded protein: CASYGRRRKNIQYF. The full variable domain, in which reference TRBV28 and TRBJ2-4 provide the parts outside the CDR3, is DVKVTQSSRYLVKRTGEKVFLECVQDMDHENMFWYRQDPGLGLRLIYFSYDVKMKEKGDIPEGYSVSREKKERFSLILESASTNQTSMYLCASYGRRRKNIQYFGAGTRLSVL.

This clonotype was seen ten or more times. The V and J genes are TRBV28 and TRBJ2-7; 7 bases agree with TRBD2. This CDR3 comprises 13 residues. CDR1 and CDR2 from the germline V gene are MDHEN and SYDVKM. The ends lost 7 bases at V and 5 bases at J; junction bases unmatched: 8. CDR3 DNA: TGTGCCAGCACCACCGGGACTATCAACGAGCAGTACTTC. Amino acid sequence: CASTTGTINEQYF.

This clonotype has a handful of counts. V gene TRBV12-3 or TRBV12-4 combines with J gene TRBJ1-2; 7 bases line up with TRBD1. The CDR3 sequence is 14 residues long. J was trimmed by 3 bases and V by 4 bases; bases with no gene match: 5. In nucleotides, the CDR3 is TGTGCCAGCAGTTCCTCCACAGGGGACTATGGCTACACCTTC. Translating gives CASSSSTGDYGYTF.

The chain's CDR3 is CSAPSGTVGGYTF. The CDR3 DNA reads as TGCAGTGCCCCGAGTGGGACCGTGGGGGGCTACACCTTC. The chain combines TRBV20-1 with TRBJ1-2; D might be TRBD1 (5 bases). The V end was cut by 6 bases, the J end by 8 bases, with 19 bases between. This CDR3 contains 13 residues. The germline gives CDR1 DFQATT, CDR2 SNEGSKA (reference sequence).

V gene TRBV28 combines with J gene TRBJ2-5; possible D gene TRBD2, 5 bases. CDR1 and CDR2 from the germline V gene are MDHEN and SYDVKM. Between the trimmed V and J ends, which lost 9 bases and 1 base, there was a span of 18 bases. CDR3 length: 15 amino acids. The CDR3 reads CASRLATGSQETQYF. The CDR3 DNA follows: TGTGCCAGTCGCTTGGCTACGGGATCCCAAGAGACCCAGTACTTC.